What follows are 30 T cell receptor beta chains derived from one specimen sequenced in a study of shared clonotypes between healthy human individuals. Some clones are missing from TCRdb's copy, which holds only in-frame ones; the method was immunoSEQ multiplex PCR. The sample has some 790,000 clones; 55% to 80% are singletons. Sequencing was carried out using memory CD4+ T cells sorted from blood. The sample's subset: CD45RA-negative fraction. The source of these receptors is a young woman in good health.

This clone was seen a few times. A much larger clone differs by one base, so this may be a read error. The sample contains more than one DNA sequence encoding this CDR3. This rearrangement joins TRBV11-2 to TRBJ2-1; D could derive from TRBD1 or TRBD2 (5 bases each). Deletions cut 1 base from V and 0 bases from J, with 7 bases between. CDR1 and CDR2 (germline): SGHAT, FQNNGV. CDR3 length equals 15 residues. CDR3 amino acids: CASSLGGSSYNEQFF. The DNA of the CDR3 is TGTGCCAGCAGCTTAGGGGGGAGCTCCTACAATGAGCAGTTCTTC.

As for this clone: The identical CDR3 is also encoded by other nucleotide sequences in the sample. The V and J genes are TRBV5-1 and TRBJ2-7, with D possibly matching TRBD1 (6 bases). The length of the CDR3 is 12 residues. The V end was cut by 0 bases, the J end by 5 bases, with 6 bases between. CDR1 and CDR2 from the germline V gene are SGHRS and YFSETQ. CDR3 bases: TGCGCCAGCAGCTTGGGGGGGCACGAGCAGTACTTC. It yields the protein CASSLGGHEQYF.

The chain recombines TRBV5-1 with TRBJ1-1; a possible D gene is TRBD1 (6 bases). The ends were cut back, 4 bases at V and 6 bases at J, with 16 bases in the middle. The CDR3 is 14 amino acids. Germline V CDR1 and CDR2: SGHRS, YFSETQ. The CDR3, as DNA: TGCGCCAGCAGCAGAGGGGGGCAAGAGTCTGAAGCTTTCTTT. Protein sequence: CASSRGGQESEAFF.

The genes are TRBV6-1 and TRBJ2-5; 13 bases match TRBD2. This CDR3 is 16 amino acids long. Trimming removed 4 bases from V and 7 bases from J; junction bases left unmatched: 9. From germline, CDR1 is MNHNS and CDR2 SASEGT. Written as DNA, the CDR3 is TGTGCCAGCAGTGCATCGGGGACTAGCGGGATGGGGACCCAGTACTTC. Translation: CASSASGTSGMGTQYF.

The genes are TRBV5-8 and TRBJ1-1; 9 bases line up with TRBD1. CDR1 SGHTS and CDR2 YDEGEE come from the germline V gene. Germline trimming cut 2 bases from V and 11 bases from J; bases unmatched to any gene: 13. The CDR3 is made up of 15 amino acids. The CDR3 DNA sequence: TGTGCCAGCAGCTTTGGGGACAGGGTACGAGTTGGGGCTTTCTTT. This translates into CASSFGDRVRVGAFF.

The chain uses TRBV5-1 and TRBJ2-3, with 7 bases aligning to TRBD1. This CDR3 contains 15 residues. Losses at the gene ends were 3 bases for V and 3 bases for J; bases not matched to a gene: 7. The V gene's germline CDR1 is SGHRS and CDR2 YFSETQ. This CDR3 reads CASSSGTEWTDTQYF. The CDR3 DNA reads TGCGCCAGCAGCTCCGGGACAGAATGGACAGATACGCAGTATTTT.

This clone was counted many times. The rearrangement uses TRBV10-1 and TRBJ1-4, with 9 positions matching TRBD1. Germline V lookup: CDR1 WNHNN, CDR2 SYGVQD (reference sequence). The CDR3 is 16 amino acids. Trimming removed 2 bases from V and 5 bases from J; junction bases left unmatched: 6. CDR3 nucleotides: TGCGCCAGCAGTGAGCGAACAGGGGGCACGAATGAAAAACTGTTTTTT. The encoded protein is CASSERTGGTNEKLFF.

This clone occurred a few times. The rearrangement uses TRBV4-2 and TRBJ2-2; no clear D gene. CDR3 length: 16 amino acids. The germline V and J ends were trimmed by 1 base and 5 bases, with 14 bases remaining between them. The germline V gene has CDR1 LGHNA and CDR2 YNFKEQ. The CDR3 DNA is TGTGCCAGCAGCCAAGTAGTATCTGGAGAGACCGGGGAGCTGTTTTTT. It specifies CASSQVVSGETGELFF.

The J gene is TRBJ1-1, the V gene TRBV5-4, with 9 bases matching TRBD1. J was trimmed by 3 bases and V by 4 bases; bases with no gene match: 7. The CDR3 covers 15 residues. The germline gives CDR1 SGHNT, CDR2 YYREEE (reference sequence). The CDR3 is CASSTETGGDTEAFF. The CDR3 DNA follows: TGTGCCAGCAGCACGGAAACAGGGGGCGACACTGAAGCTTTCTTT.

There are a few counts of this clone. This sequence joins TRBV19 and TRBJ1-2; 9 bases are a match to TRBD1. In germline, CDR1 is LNHDA, CDR2 SQIVND (reference sequence). With 7 bases clipped from V and 3 bases from J, the junction kept 9 bases outside the gene matches. The CDR3 has 15 amino acids. CDR3 protein: CASIPGQGSDYGYTF. The DNA for the CDR3 is TGTGCCAGTATCCCGGGACAGGGTTCTGACTATGGCTACACCTTC.

This clone was seen many times. The rearrangement uses TRBV9 and TRBJ2-1, with 10 bases aligning to TRBD2. CDR3 length: 15 amino acids. Germline assignment: CDR1 SGDLS and CDR2 YYNGEE. Trimming cost V 3 bases and J 6 bases; bases outside gene matches: 6. In nucleotides, the CDR3 is TGTGCCAGCAGCGCTAGGACTAGCGGTTTCAATGAGCAGTTCTTC. It is translated as CASSARTSGFNEQFF. Based on the CDR3 plus reference TRBV9 and TRBJ2-1, the full variable domain is DSGVTQTPKHLITATGQRVTLRCSPRSGDLSVYWYQQSLDQGLQFLIQYYNGEERAKGNILERFSAQQFPDLHSELNLSSLELGDSALYFCASSARTSGFNEQFFGPGTRLTVL.

Points on this clone: The junction does not match germline at one end; this may be a read error. V gene TRBV9 combines with J gene TRBJ1-4; the D is unclear. The CDR3 loop spans 13 amino acids. Germline-derived CDR1 and CDR2 are SGDLS and YYNGEE. The CDR3 sequence: CASSPASKEKLFF. CDR3 nucleotides: TGTGCCAGCAGCCCGGCCTCTAAGGAAAAACTGTTTTTT.

V and J are TRBV29-1 and TRBJ2-1; 12 nucleotides line up with TRBD2. Germline V gives CDR1 SQVTM, CDR2 ANQGSEA. Trimming cost V 6 bases and J 1 base; bases outside gene matches: 7. CDR3 length: 16 residues. CDR3 residues: CSVTVTSGRSYNEQFF. The CDR3 DNA follows: TGCAGCGTCACCGTAACTAGCGGGAGGTCCTACAATGAGCAGTTCTTC.

The chain links TRBV2 to TRBJ2-7, with TRBD1 matching over 11 bases. Trimming cost V 3 bases and J 7 bases; bases outside gene matches: 11. This CDR3 spans 16 amino acids. Germline lookup yields CDR1 SNHLY and CDR2 FYNNEI. The CDR3 here is CASSELGTGGSREQYF. CDR3 coding DNA: TGTGCCAGCAGTGAGTTGGGGACAGGGGGAAGTAGGGAGCAGTACTTC.

Turning to this clone: Other DNA sequences in this specimen translate into the identical CDR3. This chain uses TRBV5-1 with TRBJ1-5; TRBD1 is a possible D gene (6 bases). The CDR3 loop spans 14 amino acids. The V gene's germline CDR1 is SGHRS and CDR2 YFSETQ. V lost 0 bases, J lost 6 bases, and 10 bases lay in between. CDR3 in amino acids: CASSLEGGGQPQHF. CDR3 in DNA: TGCGCCAGCAGCTTGGAGGGGGGAGGTCAGCCCCAGCATTTT.

The chain carries TRBV28 and TRBJ2-1; D is perhaps TRBD1 or TRBD2 (7 bases each). There are 15 residues in the CDR3. Germline V CDR1 and CDR2: MDHEN, SYDVKM. Trimming cost V 4 bases and J 7 bases, with 17 bases left between them. The CDR3 DNA reads TGTGCCAGCAGTTCGGGAGGCTCACAGGGGAATGAGCAGTTCTTC. Translated, it gives CASSSGGSQGNEQFF.

At least ten counts were recorded for this clone. The same CDR3 arises from other DNA sequences in this sample as well. The chain carries TRBV7-9 and TRBJ1-5, with D possibly being TRBD1 (6 bases). This CDR3 region has 15 residues. V gave up 6 bases and J gave up 4 bases, with 16 bases separating them. Germline values: CDR1 SEHNR, CDR2 FQNEAQ (reference sequence). The CDR3 DNA reads TGTGCCAGCAGTCCAGCGGGAGGGGGTAATCAGCCCCAGCATTTT. Translated: CASSPAGGGNQPQHF.

This chain uses TRBV5-1 with TRBJ2-2; TRBD1 might be the D (6 bases). Germline CDR1 reads SGHRS; CDR2 reads YFSETQ. The CDR3 is 19 amino acids. The V gene lost 1 base and the J gene lost 0 bases, with 19 bases spanning the gap. This CDR3 reads CASSLNGLVGQSNTGELFF. The CDR3 coding sequence is TGCGCCAGCAGCTTGAATGGGTTGGTGGGACAATCGAACACCGGGGAGCTGTTTTTT.

With regard to this clone: A much larger clonotype is one base distant, so this may be a read error. The gene calls are TRBV2 and TRBJ2-2, with D possibly TRBD1 on 6 matching bases. V lost 4 bases and J 3 bases, leaving 6 bases between the germline ends. The CDR3 has 13 residues. CDR1 SNHLY and CDR2 FYNNEI come from the germline V gene. The CDR3 DNA reads TGTGCCAGCAGTGCAGGGGACACCGGGGAGCTGTTTTTT. Protein product: CASSAGDTGELFF.

This chain connects TRBV19 to TRBJ2-2; 8 nucleotides agree with TRBD2. From germline, CDR1 is LNHDA and CDR2 SQIVND (reference sequence). The CDR3 loop spans 14 amino acids. J lost 6 bases, V lost 5 bases, and 5 bases had no gene match. CDR3 coding DNA: TGTGCCAGTAGTGATAGAGCGGGGGCCGGGGAGCTGTTTTTT. It is translated as CASSDRAGAGELFF.

The chain combines TRBV5-4 with TRBJ2-2; 10 bases line up with TRBD2. This CDR3 region has 15 residues. Trimming removed 0 bases from V and 6 bases from J; junction bases left unmatched: 2. Germline V gives CDR1 SGHNT, CDR2 YYREEE (reference sequence). The CDR3 DNA is TGTGCCAGCAGCTTGGTCCTAGCGGGAGCCGGGGAGCTGTTTTTT. Protein sequence: CASSLVLAGAGELFF. The full variable domain, with the rest looked up from reference TRBV5-4 and TRBJ2-2, is ETGVTQSPTHLIKTRGQQVTLRCSSQSGHNTVSWYQQALGQGPQFIFQYYREEENGRGNFPPRFSGLQFPNYSSELNVNALELDDSALYLCASSLVLAGAGELFFGEGSRLTVL.

This clone has just one count. The chain joins TRBV9 to TRBJ2-3, with 9 bases that match TRBD1. CDR3 length: 16 amino acids. Looked up from germline, CDR1 is SGDLS and CDR2 is YYNGEE. V gave up 0 bases and J gave up 3 bases; unmatched junction bases: 5. CDR3 in amino acids: CASSVGTGVSTDTQYF. For the CDR3, the DNA is TGTGCCAGCAGCGTAGGGACAGGGGTTTCGACAGATACGCAGTATTTT.

The chain has TRBV6-5 and TRBJ1-5, with D hard to call. Trimming took 6 bases from V and 0 from J, leaving 9 bases between them. The CDR3 sequence is 14 residues long. CDR1 is MNHEY, CDR2 SVGAGI, per germline. The DNA of the CDR3 is TGTGCCAGCAGCCGCCGGGGTAGCAATCAGCCCCAGCATTTT. This sequence encodes CASSRRGSNQPQHF.

The chain recombines TRBV10-2 with TRBJ2-1, with D tentatively TRBD2 (5 bases). Germline lookup yields CDR1 WSHSY and CDR2 SAAADI. CDR3 size: 15 residues. The ends were cut back, 3 bases at V and 7 bases at J, with 16 bases in the middle. The chain's CDR3 is CASSDRGSTRNEQFF. For the CDR3, the DNA is TGCGCCAGCAGTGATCGGGGAAGTACCAGGAATGAGCAGTTCTTC.

The rearrangement uses TRBV5-8 and TRBJ2-7; TRBD2 matches at 8 bases. There are 15 residues in the CDR3. Germline CDR1 SGHTS, CDR2 YDEGEE. Trimming at V came to 1 base and at J to 0 bases, leaving 3 bases not matched to a gene. The CDR3 reads CASSLPGRASYEQYF. In nucleotides, the CDR3 is TGTGCCAGCAGCTTGCCCGGGAGGGCCTCCTACGAGCAGTACTTC.

The chain employs TRBV7-2 and TRBJ2-1; D is undetermined. The CDR3 extends over 18 amino acids. Per the germline V gene, CDR1 is SGHTA and CDR2 is FQGNSA. Deletions cut 7 bases from V and 5 bases from J, with 27 bases between. The CDR3 nucleotides are TGTGCCAGCACCAGAATAGGGTTCGTAAAGGTATCGAACAATGAGCAGTTCTTC. This gives the protein CASTRIGFVKVSNNEQFF.

In nucleotides, the CDR3 is TGTGCCAGCAGCCGTGGAGGTTATGGGGCCAACGTCCTGACTTTC. It codes for CASSRGGYGANVLTF. The V gene is TRBV6-5, the J gene TRBJ2-6, with TRBD2 as a possible D gene (5 bases). This CDR3 is 15 amino acids long. CDR1 and CDR2 from the germline V gene are MNHEY and SVGAGI. Trimming stripped 6 bases from V and 3 bases from J, with 12 bases between.

The rearrangement joins TRBV7-9 to TRBJ1-3, with D possibly TRBD1 on 5 matching bases. Trimming stripped 5 bases from V and 3 bases from J, with 20 bases between. This CDR3 has 17 amino acids. Germline V gives CDR1 SEHNR, CDR2 FQNEAQ (reference sequence). In DNA, the CDR3 is TGTGCCAGCAGCCTTGGGCTAGGGGACGTAATTGGAAACACCATATATTTT. Residues: CASSLGLGDVIGNTIYF.

This chain uses TRBV7-3 with TRBJ2-4; D may be TRBD1 (6 bases). The length of the CDR3 is 12 residues. Germline CDR1 SGHTA, CDR2 FQGTGA. Trimming pared 4 bases from V and 8 bases from J, leaving 9 bases between. CDR3 in DNA: TGTGCCAGCAGCTCACCAGGGGACATTCAGTACTTC. The encoded protein is CASSSPGDIQYF.

This chain connects TRBV5-4 to TRBJ2-1; the D gene is possibly TRBD2 (6 bases). The CDR3 runs to 14 residues. V lost 0 bases and J lost 4, with 8 bases in between. Germline V gene lookup returns CDR1 SGHNT and CDR2 YYREEE (reference sequence). The CDR3 coding sequence is TGTGCCAGCAGCTTGGGGACTACGTACAATGAGCAGTTCTTC. Protein product: CASSLGTTYNEQFF.